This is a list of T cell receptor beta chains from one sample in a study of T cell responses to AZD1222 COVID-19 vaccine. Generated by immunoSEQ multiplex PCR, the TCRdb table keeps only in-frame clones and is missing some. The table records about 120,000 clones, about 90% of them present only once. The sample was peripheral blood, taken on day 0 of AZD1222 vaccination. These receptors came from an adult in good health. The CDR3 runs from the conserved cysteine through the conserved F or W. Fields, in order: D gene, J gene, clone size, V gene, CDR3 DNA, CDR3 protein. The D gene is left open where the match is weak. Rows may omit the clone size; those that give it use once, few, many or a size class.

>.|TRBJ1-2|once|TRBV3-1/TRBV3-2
TGTGCCAGCAGTCAGTCAGGGGTCTATGGCTACACCTTC
CASSQSGVYGYTF
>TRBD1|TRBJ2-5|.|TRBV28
TGTGCCAGCAGTTTGGCGCCTTACAGGGGGTTGGAGACCCAGTACTTC
CASSLAPYRGLETQYF
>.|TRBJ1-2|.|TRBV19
TGTGCCAGTACGGGGGTTCGGGTAGATGGCTACACCTTC
CASTGVRVDGYTF
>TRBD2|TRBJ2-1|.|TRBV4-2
TGTGCCAGCAGCCCCTCCCTAGCGGGAGGGGCGAATGAGCAGTTCTTC
CASSPSLAGGANEQFF
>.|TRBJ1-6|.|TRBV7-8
TGTGCCAGCAGCTCCGGGAGTCCGCCTCGGTCACCCCTCCACTTT
CASSSGSPPRSPLHF
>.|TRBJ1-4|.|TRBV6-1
TGTGCCAGCAGTGTAAACTACGGGGGAGCTAATGAAAAACTGTTTTTT
CASSVNYGGANEKLFF
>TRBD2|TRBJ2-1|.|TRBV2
TGTGCCAGCAGTGACTTAGCGGGGGTATACAATGAGCAGTTCTTC
CASSDLAGVYNEQFF
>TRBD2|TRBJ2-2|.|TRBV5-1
TGCGCCAGCAGCGGAGGTGTTTTGGCGGGGGGGGCCACCGGGGAGCTGTTTTTT
CASSGGVLAGGATGELFF
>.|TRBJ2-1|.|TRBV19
TGTGCCAGTAGTATAGGTAATGAGCAGTTCTTC
CASSIGNEQFF
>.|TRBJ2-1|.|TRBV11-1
TGTGCCAGCAGCTCCCTATTCGGGAATGAGCAGTTCTTC
CASSSLFGNEQFF
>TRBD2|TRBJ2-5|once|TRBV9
TGTGCCAGCAGCCATGGGACTAGCGGGGGTCGGGGCCGAAGAGAAGTTGAAGAGACCCAGTACTTC
CASSHGTSGGRGRREVEETQYF
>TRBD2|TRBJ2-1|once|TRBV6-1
TGTGCCAGCAGTGAAGGACTAGCGGGGTACAATGAGCAGTTCTTC
CASSEGLAGYNEQFF
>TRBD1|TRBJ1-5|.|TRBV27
TGTGCCAGCAGCCTCAGGGGGAAGCTGCCCCAGCATTTT
CASSLRGKLPQHF
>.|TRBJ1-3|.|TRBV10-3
TGTGCCATCAGTGGCCAGACCTTCTCTGGAAACACCATATATTTT
CAISGQTFSGNTIYF
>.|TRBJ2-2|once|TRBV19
TGTGCCAGTAGGGGACAGAACACCGGGGAGCTGTTTTTT
CASRGQNTGELFF
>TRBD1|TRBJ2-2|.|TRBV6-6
TGTGCCAGCAGTCGCTTCGGACAGGGATCGTCCGCGAACACCGGGGAGCTGTTTTTT
CASSRFGQGSSANTGELFF
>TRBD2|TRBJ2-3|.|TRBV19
TGTGCCAGTAGTATGGGCAGGCGGGGGGCGGGTAGCACAGATACGCAGTATTTT
CASSMGRRGAGSTDTQYF
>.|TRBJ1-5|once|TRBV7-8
TGTGCCAGCAGCTTAGGGACAACCAATCAGCCCCAGCATTTT
CASSLGTTNQPQHF
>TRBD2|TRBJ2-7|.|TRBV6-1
TGTGCCAGCAGTGTTCGGGTAGCGGGGGGCCCCTACGAGCAGTACTTC
CASSVRVAGGPYEQYF
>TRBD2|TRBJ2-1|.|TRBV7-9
TGTGCCAGCAGCTTAGGGACCGGGGGGTCTGAGCAGTTCTTC
CASSLGTGGSEQFF
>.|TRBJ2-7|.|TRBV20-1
TGCAGTGCTAGGGACGGACAGTACTTC
CSARDGQYF
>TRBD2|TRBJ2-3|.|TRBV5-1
TGCGCCAGCAGCTTAGGAGCGGGGTACACAGATACGCAGTATTTT
CASSLGAGYTDTQYF
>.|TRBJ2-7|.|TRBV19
TGTGCCAGTAGTCAGGGGACTTACTCCTACGAGCAGTACTTC
CASSQGTYSYEQYF
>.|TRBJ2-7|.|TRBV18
TGTGCCAGCCAAAGAGGGCAGGGAAATTCCTACGAGCAGTACTTC
CASQRGQGNSYEQYF
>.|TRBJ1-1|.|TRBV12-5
TGTGCTAGTGGCCCTGGCGCAGCGAACACTGAAGCTTTCTTT
CASGPGAANTEAFF
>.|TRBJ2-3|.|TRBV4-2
TGTGCCAGCAGCCAAGGTCGGACTAGCACAGATACGCAGTATTTT
CASSQGRTSTDTQYF
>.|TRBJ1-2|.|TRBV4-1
TGCGCCAGCAGCCAAGATGCACTTCCCGTGGCGGGTGGCTACACCTTC
CASSQDALPVAGGYTF
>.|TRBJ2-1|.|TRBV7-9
TGTGCCAGCAGCCCGCCGGATAGGACGCCGTACAATGAGCAGTTCTTC
CASSPPDRTPYNEQFF
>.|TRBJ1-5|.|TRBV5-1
TGCGCCAGCAGCTTGGGGGTGTATAGCAATCAGCCCCAGCATTTT
CASSLGVYSNQPQHF
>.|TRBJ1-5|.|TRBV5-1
TGCGCCAGCAGCCAACAGGGAAATCAGCCCCAGCATTTT
CASSQQGNQPQHF
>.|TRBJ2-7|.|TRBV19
TGTGCCAGTAGTGGTCAGCGAGGCCCCTCCTACGAGCAGTACTTC
CASSGQRGPSYEQYF
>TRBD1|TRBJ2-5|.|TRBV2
TGTGCCAGCAGTGGAAAAGGGACAGGGTACCAAGAGACCCAGTACTTC
CASSGKGTGYQETQYF
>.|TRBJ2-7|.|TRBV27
TGTGCCACCCGGGAAGGGGGCTCCTACGAGCAGTACTTC
CATREGGSYEQYF
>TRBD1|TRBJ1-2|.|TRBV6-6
TGTGCCAGCAGTCACCCTCCGGACAGGGGGCAAGGCTACACCTTC
CASSHPPDRGQGYTF
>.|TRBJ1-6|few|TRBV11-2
TGTGCCAGCAGCCAGACAGGCGCTAATTCACCCCTCCACTTT
CASSQTGANSPLHF
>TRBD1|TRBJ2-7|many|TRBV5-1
TGCGCCAGCACCGGGACAGGCGGTTCCTACGAGCAGTACTTC
CASTGTGGSYEQYF
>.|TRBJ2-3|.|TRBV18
TGTGCCAGCTCACCAGTTGGGGGGACAGATACGCAGTATTTT
CASSPVGGTDTQYF
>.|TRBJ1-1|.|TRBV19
TGTGCCAGTAGTACCGGGGGCATGAACACTGAAGCTTTCTTT
CASSTGGMNTEAFF
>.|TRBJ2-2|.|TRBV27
TGTGCCAGCAGTGCCCCGACTAGACGTGCCACCGGGGAGCTGTTTTTT
CASSAPTRRATGELFF
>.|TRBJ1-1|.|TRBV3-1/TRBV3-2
TGTGCCAGCAGCCAACAAACAGGGTCGGCTGAAGCTTTCTTT
CASSQQTGSAEAFF
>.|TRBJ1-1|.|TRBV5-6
TGTGCCAGCAGCTTAACAGATAAGCACACTGAAGCTTTCTTT
CASSLTDKHTEAFF
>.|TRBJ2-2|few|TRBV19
TGTGCCAGTAGTGGCTGGAGCCCGGGCCGCACCGGGGAGCTGTTTTTT
CASSGWSPGRTGELFF
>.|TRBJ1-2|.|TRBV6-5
TGTGCCAGCAGTTACTATGCTAACTATGGCTACACCTTC
CASSYYANYGYTF
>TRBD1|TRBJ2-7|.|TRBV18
TGTGCCAGCTCACCACAGGTAGGGGGCCCCTACGAGCAGTACTTC
CASSPQVGGPYEQYF
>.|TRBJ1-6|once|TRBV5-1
TGCGCCAGCAGCTTTTCCGCGACGGAGGCGGGATCACCCCTCCACTTT
CASSFSATEAGSPLHF
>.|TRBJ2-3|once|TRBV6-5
TGTGCCAGCAGTCGGGACCACACAGATACGCAGTATTTT
CASSRDHTDTQYF
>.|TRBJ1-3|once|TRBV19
TGTGCCAGTAGCACGTCCGGCGGAAACACCATATATTTT
CASSTSGGNTIYF
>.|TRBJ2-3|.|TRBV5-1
TGCGCCAGCAGCCCAACTGGGGGGGGCGCGGGAGATACGCAGTATTTT
CASSPTGGGAGDTQYF
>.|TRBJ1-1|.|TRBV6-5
TGTGCCAGCTGTCTTTCCAGAATGAACACTGAAGCTTTCTTT
CASCLSRMNTEAFF
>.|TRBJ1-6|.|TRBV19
TGTGCCAGTACCCCCGGCGGCTCCTATAATTCACCCCTCCACTTT
CASTPGGSYNSPLHF
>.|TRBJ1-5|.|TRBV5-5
TGTGCCAGCAGCTTTCGACTCGGGGGGGCCGATGGGAATCAGCCCCAGCATTTT
CASSFRLGGADGNQPQHF